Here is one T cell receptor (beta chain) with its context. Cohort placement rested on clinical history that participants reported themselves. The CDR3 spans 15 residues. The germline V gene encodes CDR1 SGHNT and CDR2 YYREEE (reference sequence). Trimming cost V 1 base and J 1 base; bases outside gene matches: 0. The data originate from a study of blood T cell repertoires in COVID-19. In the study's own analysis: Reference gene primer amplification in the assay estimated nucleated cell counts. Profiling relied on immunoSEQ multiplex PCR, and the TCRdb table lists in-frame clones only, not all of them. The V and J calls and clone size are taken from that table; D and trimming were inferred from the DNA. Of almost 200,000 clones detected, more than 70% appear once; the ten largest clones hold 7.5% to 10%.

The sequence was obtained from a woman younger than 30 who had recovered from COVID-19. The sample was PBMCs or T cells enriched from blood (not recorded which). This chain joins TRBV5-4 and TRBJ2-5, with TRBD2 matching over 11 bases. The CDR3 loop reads CASSLTSGGQETQYF. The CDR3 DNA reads TGTGCCAGCAGCTTGACTAGCGGGGGCCAAGAGACCCAGTACTTC.